Listed here are 14 T cell receptor beta chains from one sample, sequenced in a study of T-cell reconstitution after alpha-beta-depleted transplantation in children. Unique molecular identifiers were used in preparing the TCRbeta library. Via MiXCR, TCRdb re-called the PCR reads, giving one row per CDR3 protein. The sample consists of fewer than 35,000 distinct CDR3 sequences, roughly 6% of them appearing once. The specimen was PBMCs, mostly from graft donor cells, collected 180 days after TCRalphabeta/CD19-depleted stem cell transplant. These receptors all stem from a male patient aged 10 to 17 who had a stem cell transplant for acute myeloid leukemia, so the T cells may come from the graft donor.

Concerning this clonotype: A much larger clone lies one base from this, so it may be a read error. The rearrangement links TRBV28 to TRBJ2-1; D not certain. Germline V gives CDR1 MDHEN, CDR2 SYDVKM. The CDR3 loop spans 15 amino acids. V shed 5 bases and J shed 3 bases, with 14 bases lying between them. The CDR3 DNA reads TGTGCCAGCAGTAAACGATTACCTTTCTACAATGAGCAGTTCTTC. Translation: CASSKRLPFYNEQFF.

This clonotype was found many times. This chain joins TRBV11-2 and TRBJ1-6, with D unclear. From germline, CDR1 is SGHAT and CDR2 FQNNGV. The CDR3 loop spans 13 amino acids. Trimming pared 1 base from V and 8 bases from J, leaving 6 bases between. The CDR3 here is CASSLVRDSPLHF. In DNA, the CDR3 is TGTGCCAGCAGCTTAGTACGAGATTCACCCCTCCACTTT.

This clonotype was counted ten times or more. The chain couples TRBV3-1 to TRBJ2-5; 14 positions agree with TRBD2. V shed 4 bases, J shed 5 bases, and the junction held 6 bases outside the gene matches. The CDR3 length is 16 residues. In germline, CDR1 is LGHDT, CDR2 YNNKEL (reference sequence). The CDR3 region is CASSRPWTSGRETQYF. CDR3 coding DNA: TGTGCCAGCAGCCGCCCCTGGACTAGCGGGAGGGAGACCCAGTACTTC.

The sample holds many counts of this clonotype. The chain combines TRBV27 with TRBJ1-6; no definite D call. The V gene's germline CDR1 is MNHEY and CDR2 SMNVEV (reference sequence). This CDR3 is 14 amino acids long. V was trimmed by 6 bases and J by 7 bases, leaving 13 bases between them. In DNA form, the CDR3 reads TGTGCCAGCAGCCGCCGGGAGCTCAATTCACCCCTCCACTTT. It encodes CASSRRELNSPLHF.

This clonotype has at least ten counts. The V gene is TRBV29-1, the J gene TRBJ2-1; D ambiguous. V was cut by 4 bases and J by 0 bases, with 7 bases left in between. CDR3 length equals 13 residues. Germline V gives CDR1 SQVTM, CDR2 ANQGSEA. CDR3 protein: CSVGSSSYNEQFF. Here the CDR3 DNA reads TGCAGCGTTGGCTCCTCCTCCTACAATGAGCAGTTCTTC.

Many counts were recorded for this clonotype. The CDR3 sequence is CASSQSTGTGSYEQYF. CDR3 DNA: TGTGCCAGCAGCCAATCAACCGGGACAGGGTCCTACGAGCAGTACTTC. The rearrangement links TRBV4-2 to TRBJ2-7; 9 bases are a match to TRBD1. CDR1 is LGHNA and CDR2 is YNFKEQ in the germline V gene. The CDR3 loop spans 16 amino acids. V gave up 2 bases and J gave up 1 base; unmatched junction bases: 6.

In this sample, this clonotype turned up many times. The V call is TRBV28, the J call TRBJ1-1, with 8 bases lining up with TRBD1. The CDR3 is 14 residues long. Germline trimming cut 4 bases from V and 1 base from J; bases unmatched to any gene: 2. CDR1 and CDR2 from the germline V gene are MDHEN and SYDVKM. CDR3 amino acids: CASSWTGSNTEAFF. CDR3 sequence (DNA): TGTGCCAGCAGTTGGACAGGGTCGAACACTGAAGCTTTCTTT.

This clonotype showed up many times. The chain is built from TRBV6-5 and TRBJ1-2, with D possibly TRBD1 on 5 matching bases. Germline-derived CDR1 and CDR2 are MNHEY and SVGAGI. CDR3 size: 12 residues. The germline V and J ends were trimmed by 5 bases and 6 bases, with 10 bases remaining between them. CDR3 residues: CASSRRGDGYTF. The CDR3 region has the DNA TGTGCCAGCAGTCGACGGGGGGATGGCTACACCTTC.

This clonotype was recorded many times. This chain connects TRBV10-3 to TRBJ1-2; 9 bases are a match to TRBD1. V lost 8 bases and J lost 3; bases outside the gene matches: 4. CDR3 size: 13 residues. Germline lookup yields CDR1 ENHRY and CDR2 SYGVKD. The CDR3 reads CAIRDRDYYGYTF. Written as DNA, the CDR3 is TGTGCCATCCGGGACAGGGATTACTATGGCTACACCTTC.

There are many counts of this clonotype. The chain joins TRBV7-3 to TRBJ2-1; 9 positions match TRBD1. The germline V gene has CDR1 SGHTA and CDR2 FQGTGA. The V segment lost 5 bases and the J segment 2 bases; nucleotides outside the gene matches: 4. The CDR3 has 15 amino acids. CDR3 protein: CASSPRTGAYNEQFF. The CDR3 DNA reads as TGTGCCAGCAGCCCGAGGACAGGGGCCTACAATGAGCAGTTCTTC.

This clonotype has at least ten counts. The chain recombines TRBV20-1 with TRBJ2-7, with 11 bases that match TRBD2. Trimming cost V 6 bases and J 4 bases; bases outside gene matches: 8. The CDR3 extends over 14 amino acids. The germline CDR1 and CDR2 sequences are DFQATT and SNEGSKA (reference sequence). In DNA form, the CDR3 reads TGCAGTGCCCCCGGGACTAGCGGCCTATACGAGCAGTACTTC. Encoded protein: CSAPGTSGLYEQYF.

This clonotype was observed at least ten times. The chain links TRBV5-4 to TRBJ1-3, with D perhaps TRBD1 (6 bases). The CDR3 is made up of 18 amino acids. Germline V gene lookup returns CDR1 SGHNT and CDR2 YYREEE (reference sequence). The V end lost 0 bases, the J end lost 3 bases, and 19 bases lay between the germline ends. The CDR3 reads CASSLGVQGQTGGNTIYF. CDR3 coding DNA: TGTGCCAGCAGCTTGGGGGTACAGGGCCAAACAGGTGGAAACACCATATATTTT.

This clonotype was observed many times. The chain combines TRBV20-1 with TRBJ2-1; the match to TRBD1 covers 7 bases. J gave up 6 bases and V 6 bases, and 5 bases lay outside the gene matches. This CDR3 region has 12 residues. Germline V CDR1 and CDR2: DFQATT, SNEGSKA (reference sequence). The CDR3, as DNA: TGCAGTGCCCTACGGGACAGCAATGAGCAGTTCTTC. This codes for CSALRDSNEQFF.

Many counts were recorded for this clonotype. This rearrangement joins TRBV7-2 to TRBJ2-2; TRBD2 is a possible D gene (5 bases). This CDR3 has 16 amino acids. Germline loops: CDR1 SGHTA, CDR2 FQGNSA. Between the trimmed V and J ends, which lost 1 base and 4 bases, there was a span of 13 bases. This CDR3 is CASSLVPAEVTGELFF. The DNA for the CDR3 is TGTGCCAGCAGCTTAGTTCCAGCGGAGGTCACCGGGGAGCTGTTTTTT.